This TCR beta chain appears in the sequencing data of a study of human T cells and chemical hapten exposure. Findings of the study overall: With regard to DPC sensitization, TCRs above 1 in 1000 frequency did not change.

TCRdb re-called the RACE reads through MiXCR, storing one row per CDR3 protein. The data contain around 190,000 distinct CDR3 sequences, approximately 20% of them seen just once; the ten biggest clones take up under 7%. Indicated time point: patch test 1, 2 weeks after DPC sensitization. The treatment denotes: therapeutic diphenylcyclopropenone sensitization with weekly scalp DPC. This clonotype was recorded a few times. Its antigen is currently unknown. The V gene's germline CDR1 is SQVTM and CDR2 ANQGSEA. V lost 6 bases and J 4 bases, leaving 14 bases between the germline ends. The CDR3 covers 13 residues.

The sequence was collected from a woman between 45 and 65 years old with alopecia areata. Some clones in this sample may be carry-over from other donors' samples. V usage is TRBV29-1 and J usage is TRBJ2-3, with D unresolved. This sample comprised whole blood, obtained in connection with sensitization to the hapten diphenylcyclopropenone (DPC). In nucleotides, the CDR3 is TGCAGCGTCCAGCTAGTTCTCGCAGATACGCAGTATTTT. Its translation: CSVQLVLADTQYF.